One sample yielded the 22 T cell receptor beta chains listed below, sequenced in a study of OX40 agonist ivuxolimab in advanced cancers. TCRdb's copy holds only in-frame clones and misses some; the assay was immunoSEQ multiplex PCR. The data show 90,000 to 100,000 clones, approximately 91% seen once. The sample in question was CD4+ or CD8+ T cells sorted from blood, obtained in a trial of the OX40 agonist ivuxolimab. The receptors come from an adult with an advanced solid tumor such as melanoma, head and neck, liver or kidney cancer.

The chain links TRBV6-5 to TRBJ2-2; D is ambiguous. The CDR3 loop spans 12 amino acids. V lost 7 bases to trimming and J lost 5 bases, with 8 bases between them. Germline loops: CDR1 MNHEY, CDR2 SVGAGI. The CDR3 nucleotides are TGTGCCAGCATCCCGAGGACCGGGGAGCTGTTTTTT. It encodes CASIPRTGELFF.

The rearrangement links TRBV5-4 to TRBJ1-2; the match to TRBD1 covers 9 bases. The V gene's germline CDR1 is SGHNT and CDR2 YYREEE (reference sequence). Trimming took 0 bases from V and 8 from J; bases not matched to a gene: 11. There are 16 residues in the CDR3. Here the CDR3 reads CASSLGGTGQSRGYTF. CDR3 in DNA: TGTGCCAGCAGCTTGGGGGGGACAGGGCAGTCTCGAGGCTACACCTTC.

The V and J genes are TRBV19 and TRBJ2-2; 9 bases fit TRBD1. Germline assignment: CDR1 LNHDA and CDR2 SQIVND (reference sequence). The CDR3 extends over 16 amino acids. V lost 7 bases, J lost 1 base, and 7 bases stayed unmatched. The CDR3 region has the DNA TGTGCCAGTACCCCACCGGGACAGGGGAACACCGGGGAGCTGTTTTTT. Protein product: CASTPPGQGNTGELFF. The entire variable domain, with the rest obtained from reference TRBV19 and TRBJ2-2, is as follows: DGGITQSPKYLFRKEGQNVTLSCEQNLNHDAMYWYRQDPGQGLRLIYYSQIVNDFQKGDIAEGYSVSREKKESFPLTVTSAQKNPTAFYLCASTPPGQGNTGELFFGEGSRLTVL.

The chain joins TRBV7-3 to TRBJ1-2; D remains ambiguous. CDR3 size: 14 residues. The ends were cut back, 3 bases at V and 7 bases at J, with 15 bases in the middle. Per the germline V gene, CDR1 is SGHTA and CDR2 is FQGTGA. The CDR3 nucleotides are TGTGCCAGCAGCTTCTTGCAAACGGGTTTTGGCTACACCTTC. Amino acid sequence: CASSFLQTGFGYTF.

J is TRBJ2-2 and V is TRBV6-1; D may match TRBD1 or TRBD2 (6 bases each). CDR1 and CDR2 from the germline V gene are MNHNS and SASEGT. The CDR3 loop spans 15 amino acids. V lost 6 bases, J lost 4 bases, and 15 bases lay in between. Written as DNA, the CDR3 is TGTGCCAGCAGCCGGGGGCGGGATCCCACCGGGGAGCTGTTTTTT. Translating gives CASSRGRDPTGELFF.

V is TRBV27 and J is TRBJ2-1; D is possibly TRBD1 or TRBD2 (5 bases each). V lost 4 bases and J 7 bases, leaving 11 bases between the germline ends. CDR1 and CDR2 from the germline V gene are MNHEY and SMNVEV (reference sequence). The CDR3 runs to 13 residues. Here the CDR3 reads CASSWAEGNEQFF. CDR3 DNA: TGTGCCAGCAGTTGGGCAGAGGGGAATGAGCAGTTCTTC.

V usage is TRBV7-9 and J usage is TRBJ1-2; D unclear. With 5 bases removed from V and 7 bases from J, the gap between germline ends came to 11 bases. Germline CDR1 is SEHNR and CDR2 is FQNEAQ (reference sequence). There are 12 residues in the CDR3. DNA for the CDR3: TGTGCCAGCAGCCGGGAACGTCGTGGCTACACCTTC. It encodes CASSRERRGYTF. The full variable domain, in which reference TRBV7-9 and TRBJ1-2 provide the parts outside the CDR3, is DTGVSQNPRHKITKRGQNVTFRCDPISEHNRLYWYRQTLGQGPEFLTYFQNEAQLEKSRLLSDRFSAERPKGSFSTLEIQRTEQGDSAMYLCASSRERRGYTFGSGTRLTVV.

This clone appeared a few times. The chain joins TRBV7-9 to TRBJ1-2, with 7 bases lining up with TRBD1. The CDR3 is 13 residues long. Unmatched junction bases numbered 6, after V lost 4 bases and J lost 7 bases. Germline CDR1 and CDR2: SEHNR and FQNEAQ (reference sequence). CDR3: CASSSGQPLGYTF. The CDR3 bases are TGTGCCAGCAGCTCGGGACAGCCCCTTGGCTACACCTTC.

J is TRBJ1-2 and V is TRBV18, with D possibly being TRBD1 (6 bases). The germline V gene encodes CDR1 KGHSH and CDR2 LQKENI. Trimming left V 3 bases short and J 0 bases short, with 14 bases between. The CDR3 is 16 amino acids. The CDR3 reads CASSPTTGLTNYGYTF. The CDR3 DNA follows: TGTGCCAGCTCACCGACTACAGGGCTGACTAACTATGGCTACACCTTC.

This clone turned up a few times. The chain uses TRBV14 and TRBJ1-1; a weak D match, TRBD1 (6 bases). Trimming removed 5 bases at V and 1 base at J, with 11 bases between. The CDR3 spans 14 residues. Germline values: CDR1 SGHDN, CDR2 FVKESK. The CDR3 DNA reads TGTGCCAGCAGCGAATTGACAGGGAACACTGAAGCTTTCTTT. Translated, it gives CASSELTGNTEAFF.

This clone has a handful of counts. The V and J genes are TRBV7-6 and TRBJ2-3; 12 bases map to TRBD2. Losses at the gene ends were 4 bases for V and 4 bases for J; bases not matched to a gene: 6. The CDR3 sequence is 16 residues long. CDR1 SGHVS and CDR2 FNYEAQ come from the germline V gene. The CDR3 spells CASSSRLAGVSDTQYF. For the CDR3, the DNA is TGTGCCAGCAGCTCACGACTAGCGGGAGTATCAGATACGCAGTATTTT.

This chain uses TRBV5-4 with TRBJ2-3; D might be TRBD1 (6 bases). V dropped 0 bases and J dropped 4 bases, with 9 bases sitting between them. Germline V gene sequence: CDR1 SGHNT, CDR2 YYREEE (reference sequence). The CDR3 covers 14 residues. Written as DNA, the CDR3 is TGTGCCAGCAGCTTGGACAGGGCAGCAGATACGCAGTATTTT. It specifies CASSLDRAADTQYF.

This clone showed up just once. The chain is built from TRBV28 and TRBJ1-2, with D unresolved. Germline V gene data show CDR1 as MDHEN and CDR2 as SYDVKM. Trimming stripped 5 bases from V and 2 bases from J, with 6 bases between. The CDR3 spans 12 residues. The CDR3 DNA reads as TGTGCCAGCAGTGACGGGAACTATGGCTACACCTTC. It codes for CASSDGNYGYTF.

The V gene is TRBV12-5, the J gene TRBJ2-3, with TRBD2 as a possible D gene (6 bases). Per germline, CDR1 LGHNT and CDR2 FRNRAP. V was clipped by 6 bases and J by 0 bases, with 10 bases between them. This CDR3 contains 14 residues. DNA for the CDR3: TGTGCTAGTGGCCTGGGACTGAGCACAGATACGCAGTATTTT. Translated, it gives CASGLGLSTDTQYF.

This chain's CDR3 is CASRGGQGLVPQHF. The CDR3 DNA follows: TGTGCCAGCAGGGGGGGACAGGGACTGGTTCCCCAGCATTTT. The chain is built from TRBV28 and TRBJ1-5, with TRBD1 matching 9 bases. Germline CDR1 is MDHEN and CDR2 is SYDVKM. This CDR3 is built from 14 residues. The junction had 10 bases not matched to a gene; V was cut back by 6 bases and J by 10 bases.

This chain uses TRBV18 with TRBJ1-1; D perhaps matches TRBD1 (5 bases). The CDR3 covers 16 residues. The germline V gene encodes CDR1 KGHSH and CDR2 LQKENI. V lost 6 bases and J lost 0, with 17 bases in between. The chain's CDR3 is CASSSGTDGMNTEAFF. CDR3 nucleotides: TGTGCCAGCTCCAGTGGGACGGATGGGATGAACACTGAAGCTTTCTTT.

The chain carries TRBV7-3 and TRBJ2-2; D not resolved. There are 14 residues in the CDR3. V lost 2 bases, J lost 3 bases, and 7 bases lay in between. Germline CDR1 reads SGHTA; CDR2 reads FQGTGA. The CDR3 nucleotides read TGTGCCAGCAGCTTAGACTTCTACACCGGGGAGCTGTTTTTT. Its translation is CASSLDFYTGELFF.

This clone was detected only a few times. The CDR3 is CASSVQGYYGYTF. DNA of the CDR3: TGTGCCAGCAGCGTACAGGGATACTATGGCTACACCTTC. This chain links TRBV9 with TRBJ1-2, with a possible D match to TRBD1 (5 bases). Looked up from germline, CDR1 is SGDLS and CDR2 is YYNGEE. V lost 1 base and J 3 bases, leaving 7 bases between the germline ends. The CDR3 is 13 residues long.

This clone was detected once. The chain couples TRBV5-1 to TRBJ2-1, with unresolved D. The length of the CDR3 is 15 residues. The germline V gene has CDR1 SGHRS and CDR2 YFSETQ. Trimming stripped 6 bases from V and 0 bases from J, with 13 bases between. CDR3 in amino acids: CASTPTTNSYNEQFF. The CDR3, as DNA: TGCGCCAGCACCCCTACAACCAACTCCTACAATGAGCAGTTCTTC.

This clone was observed a single time. CDR3 nucleotide sequence: TGTGCCAGCAGCTTAAAGTCCTCCTACGAGCAGTACGTC. This sequence encodes CASSLKSSYEQYV. The chain uses TRBV7-2 and TRBJ2-7; no firm D call. The V gene's germline CDR1 is SGHTA and CDR2 FQGNSA. This CDR3 spans 13 amino acids. V lost 2 bases and J 0 bases, leaving 5 bases between the germline ends.

The V and J genes are TRBV10-2 and TRBJ1-3; no clear D gene. This CDR3 has 15 amino acids. V lost 3 bases and J lost 0, with 9 bases in between. The germline gives CDR1 WSHSY, CDR2 SAAADI. CDR3 bases: TGCGCCAGCAGTGACCCTAAAGACTCTGGAAACACCATATATTTT. Its protein is CASSDPKDSGNTIYF.

This chain connects TRBV6-5 to TRBJ1-2; TRBD1 matches at 12 bases. Germline-derived CDR1 and CDR2 are MNHEY and SVGAGI. The CDR3 spans 13 residues. With 6 bases clipped from V and 8 bases from J, the junction kept 4 bases outside the gene matches. The CDR3 coding sequence is TGTGCCAGCAGCTCCGGGACAGGGGGCGGCTACACCTTC. It yields the protein CASSSGTGGGYTF.